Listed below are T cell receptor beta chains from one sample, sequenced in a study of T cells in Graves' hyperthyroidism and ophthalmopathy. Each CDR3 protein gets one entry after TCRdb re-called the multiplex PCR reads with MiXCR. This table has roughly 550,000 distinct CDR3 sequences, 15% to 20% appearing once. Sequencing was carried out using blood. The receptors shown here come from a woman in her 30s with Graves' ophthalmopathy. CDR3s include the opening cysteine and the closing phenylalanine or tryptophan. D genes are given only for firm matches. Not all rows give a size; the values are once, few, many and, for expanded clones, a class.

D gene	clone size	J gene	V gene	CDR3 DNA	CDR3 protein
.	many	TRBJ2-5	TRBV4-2	TGTGCCAGCAGCCAAGATAACGGTCGGGGTAAGACCCAGTACTTC	CASSQDNGRGKTQYF
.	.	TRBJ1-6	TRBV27	TGTGCCAGCAGTTCCCCCGTGGGATTGAATTCACCCCTCCACTTT	CASSSPVGLNSPLHF
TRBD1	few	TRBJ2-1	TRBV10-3	TGTGCCATCAGTGGACAGGGAAGGACCTACAATGAGCAGTTCTTC	CAISGQGRTYNEQFF
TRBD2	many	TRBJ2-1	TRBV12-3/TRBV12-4	TGTGCCAGCAGTATGGGACTAGAGGGTTCTGAGCAGTTCTTC	CASSMGLEGSEQFF
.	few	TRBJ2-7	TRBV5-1	TGCGCCAGCAGCTTTCCCGTCGGGGGCGGAACACTCTACGAGCAGTACTTC	CASSFPVGGGTLYEQYF
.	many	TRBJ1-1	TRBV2	TGTGCCAGCAGTGTCGCGCGGGGTACGAACACTGAAGCTTTCTTT	CASSVARGTNTEAFF
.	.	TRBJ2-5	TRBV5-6	TGTGCCAGCAGCTTGGGGCGGAGGCAGACCCAGTACTTC	CASSLGRRQTQYF
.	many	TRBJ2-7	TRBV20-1	TGCAGTGCTATTGACGGACTCAACTACGAGCAGTACTTC	CSAIDGLNYEQYF
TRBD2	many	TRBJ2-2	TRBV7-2	TGTGCCAGCAGCTCGCTGGGACTAGGGTCCGGGGAGCTGTTTTTT	CASSSLGLGSGELFF
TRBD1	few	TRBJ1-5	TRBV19	TGTGCCAGTAGAGAGCATGACAGGGGCAATCAGCCCCAGCATTTT	CASREHDRGNQPQHF
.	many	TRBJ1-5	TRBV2	TGTGCCAGCAGTGAACGAGTTAATTATCAGCCCCAGCATTTT	CASSERVNYQPQHF
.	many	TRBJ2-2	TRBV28	TGTGCCAGCAGTTTCGATGTAGCGGGGGAGCTGTTTTTT	CASSFDVAGELFF
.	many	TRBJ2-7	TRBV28	TGTGCCAGCAGCTCCCGGGACGTACTCAACGAGCAGTACTTC	CASSSRDVLNEQYF
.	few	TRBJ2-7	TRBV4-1	TGCGCCAGCAGCCAAGATCCCGTCCCAGGGGCCGAGCAGTACTTC	CASSQDPVPGAEQYF
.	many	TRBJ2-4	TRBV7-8	TGTGCCAGCAGCTTCCTACAGAACATTCAGTACTTC	CASSFLQNIQYF
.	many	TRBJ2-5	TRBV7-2	TGTGCCAGCAGCCCCAGGGTTTTGGAGACCCAGTACTTC	CASSPRVLETQYF
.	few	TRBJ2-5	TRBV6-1	TGTGCCAGCAGTCGCACCGGGGTCCAGTACTTC	CASSRTGVQYF
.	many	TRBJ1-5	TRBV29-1	TGCAGCGTTGCGGACAGCTCCAATCAGCCCCAGCATTTT	CSVADSSNQPQHF
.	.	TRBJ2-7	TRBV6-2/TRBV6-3	TGTGCCAGCAGTTACGGGCAGGTTCTCTCCTACGAGCAGTACTTC	CASSYGQVLSYEQYF
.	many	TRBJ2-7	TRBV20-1	TGCAGTGCTAGGGGACCCTCTTCCTACGAGCAGTACTTC	CSARGPSSYEQYF
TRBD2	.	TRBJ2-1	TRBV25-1	TGTGCCAGCAGTCGGCTAGCGGGAGGGCCTCCCAATGAGCAGTTCTTC	CASSRLAGGPPNEQFF
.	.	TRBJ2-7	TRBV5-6	TGTGCCAGCAGCCGCTCAATGGCCTACTACGAGCAGTACTTC	CASSRSMAYYEQYF
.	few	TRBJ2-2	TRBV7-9	TGTGCCAGCAGCTTTCGGGGCCCCGCGAACACCGGGGAGCTGTTTTTT	CASSFRGPANTGELFF
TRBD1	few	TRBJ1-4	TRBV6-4	TGTGCCAGCAGTTACTCATCAGGGGGGTCTAGAGAAAAACTGTTTTTT	CASSYSSGGSREKLFF
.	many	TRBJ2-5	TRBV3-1	TGTGCCAGCAGCCAAGATCCTGACTATCAAGAGACCCAGTACTTC	CASSQDPDYQETQYF
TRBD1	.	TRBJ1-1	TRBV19	TGTGCCAGTAGTATAGTGGCAGGGGGGAACTCTGAAGCTTTCTTT	CASSIVAGGNSEAFF
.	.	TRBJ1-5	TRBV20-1	TGCAGTGCCGGCGAACCGGGACTCGTCTCCAATCAGCCCCAGCATTTT	CSAGEPGLVSNQPQHF
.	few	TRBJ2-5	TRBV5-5	TGTGCCACCCAGGGGCAGAAAGAGACCCAGTACTTC	CATQGQKETQYF
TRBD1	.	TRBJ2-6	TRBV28	TGTGCCAGCAATCACAGGGGAAGTGGGGCCAACGTCCTGACTTTC	CASNHRGSGANVLTF
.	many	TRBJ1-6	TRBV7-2	TGTGCCAGCAGCTTAGCGGCAGGGCCGGGGTCACCCCTCCACTTT	CASSLAAGPGSPLHF
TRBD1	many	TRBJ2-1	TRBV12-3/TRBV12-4	TGTGCCAGCAGTCTTTACAGGGGCACCTCCTACAATGAGCAGTTCTTC	CASSLYRGTSYNEQFF
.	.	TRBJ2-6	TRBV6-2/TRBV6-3	TGTGCCAGCAGGGGTACGGACGCTGGGGCCAACGTCCTGACTTTC	CASRGTDAGANVLTF
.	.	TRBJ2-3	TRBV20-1	TGCAGTGTCCCGGGACTTCGCACAGATACGCAGTATTTT	CSVPGLRTDTQYF
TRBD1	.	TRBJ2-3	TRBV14	TGTGCCAGCGGACAGGGGGGCGGAGATACGCAGTATTTT	CASGQGGGDTQYF
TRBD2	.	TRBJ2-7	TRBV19	TGTGCCAGTAGTCCTAGCGGGAGCAAGGGTTCGGGTGAGCAGTACTTC	CASSPSGSKGSGEQYF
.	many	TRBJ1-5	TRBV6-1	TGTGCCAGCATCAAAGAGGGTGGTCAGCCCCAGCATTTT	CASIKEGGQPQHF
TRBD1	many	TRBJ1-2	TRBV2	TGTGCCAGCAGTGAACCAGGGGGCGGGGAAGTCTATGGCTACACCTTC	CASSEPGGGEVYGYTF
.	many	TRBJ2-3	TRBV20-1	TGCAGTGCTAGATGGGCGCGGAGCACAGATACGCAGTATTTT	CSARWARSTDTQYF
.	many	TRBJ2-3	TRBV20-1	TGCAGTGCTAGAAGAGGGGAGACAGATACGCAGTATTTT	CSARRGETDTQYF
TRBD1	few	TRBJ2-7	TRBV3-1	TGTGCCAGCAGCCAAGAGAAATACAGGGGCACGAACGAGCAGTACTTC	CASSQEKYRGTNEQYF
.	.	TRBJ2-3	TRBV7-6	TGTGCCAGCAGCTTAGCGTGGGGTCAAGATACGCAGTATTTT	CASSLAWGQDTQYF
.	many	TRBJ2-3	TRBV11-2	TGTGCCAGCAGCCCACGGCCTAGCAGCCGCACAGATACGCAGTATTTT	CASSPRPSSRTDTQYF
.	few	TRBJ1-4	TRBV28	TGTGCCAGCAGGATCTTTAATGAAAAACTGTTTTTT	CASRIFNEKLFF
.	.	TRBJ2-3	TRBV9	TGTGCCAGCAGCTCCACTTTCAGGAATGGGCCAGATACGCAGTATTTT	CASSSTFRNGPDTQYF
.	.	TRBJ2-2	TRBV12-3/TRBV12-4	TGTGCCAGCAGAACTACCGGGGAGCTGTTTTTT	CASRTTGELFF
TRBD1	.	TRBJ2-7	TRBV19	TGTGCCACCGCACCTGGGACAGGGGATTGGTACGAGCAGTACTTC	CATAPGTGDWYEQYF
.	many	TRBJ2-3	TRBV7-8	TGTGCCAGCAGCTCCCACGGGGATACGCAGTATTTT	CASSSHGDTQYF
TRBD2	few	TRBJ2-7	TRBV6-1	TGTGCCAGCAGACTCAGCGGGAGTATCCTCTACGAGCAGTACTTC	CASRLSGSILYEQYF
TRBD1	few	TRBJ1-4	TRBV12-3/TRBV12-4	TGTGCCAGCAGTTCCTGGGACAGCTCTAATGAAAAACTGTTTTTT	CASSSWDSSNEKLFF
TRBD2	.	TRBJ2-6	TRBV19	TGTGCCAGTAGGCACACTAGCGGCGCCTCTGGGGCCAACGTCCTGACTTTC	CASRHTSGASGANVLTF
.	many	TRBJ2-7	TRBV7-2	TGTGCCATCCGAACTGGAGCTTACGAGCAGTACTTC	CAIRTGAYEQYF
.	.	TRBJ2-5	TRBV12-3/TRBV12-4	TGTGCCAGCAGTTTTAAAAGGGGGACGGACCAAGAGACCCAGTACTTC	CASSFKRGTDQETQYF
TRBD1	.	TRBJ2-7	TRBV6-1	TGTGCCAGCAGTAGGACTCTTCAGGGGGCAGGAGCCTACGAGCAGTACTTC	CASSRTLQGAGAYEQYF
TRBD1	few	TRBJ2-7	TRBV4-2	TGTGCCAGCAGCCAAGAGAAGGGGGCGGTCTCCTACGAGCAGTACTTC	CASSQEKGAVSYEQYF
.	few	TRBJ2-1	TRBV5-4	TGTGCCAACCGACAGGAAGGAGACAATGAGCAGTTCTTC	CANRQEGDNEQFF
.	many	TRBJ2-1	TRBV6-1	TGTGCCAGCAGTCCCATGAACAATGAGCAGTTCTTC	CASSPMNNEQFF
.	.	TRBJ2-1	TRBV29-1	TGCAGCGTTGCCTTCAAAGGGGCCACAGGCTACGAGCAGTTCTTC	CSVAFKGATGYEQFF
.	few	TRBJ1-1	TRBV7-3	TGTGCCAGCAGCTTCTTTGAGAACACTGAAGCTTTCTTT	CASSFFENTEAFF